The T cell receptor beta chain under discussion was sequenced for a study of T cell responses to AZD1222 COVID-19 vaccine. Measured with immunoSEQ multiplex PCR; TCRdb has only the in-frame clones, and not every one. The sample includes 110,000 to 150,000 clones, under 95% of them seen just once. A note on this clone: As yet, its antigen is unknown.

Findings and caveats of the study: Just five to seven people given AZD1222 tested seropositive at baseline. Donors were mostly white British, more females; clonal diversity possibly underestimated.

CDR1 and CDR2 from the germline V gene are SGHRS and YFSETQ. V was pared by 0 bases and J by 2 bases, with 19 bases between. This CDR3 is built from 18 residues. The rearrangement uses TRBV5-1 and TRBJ2-3, with TRBD1 as a possible D gene (6 bases). The sequence derives from an adult in good health. Sequenced material: peripheral blood, taken on day 0 of AZD1222 vaccination. The CDR3 bases are TGCGCCAGCAGCTTGGCGCTTTCTGGGACACCAACCACAGATACGCAGTATTTT. The encoded protein is CASSLALSGTPTTDTQYF.